This is a list of T cell receptor beta chains from one sample in a study of cytomegalovirus exposure and HLA in healthy donors. Profiled with immunoSEQ multiplex PCR; TCRdb holds only in-frame clones, not every one. This sample yields under 150,000 clones, of which over 70% are seen a single time; roughly 3% belongs to the top ten. Material: PBMCs. The receptor source for this set is a man between 25 and 39 years old in good health and CMV-seronegative. Both conserved end residues are part of each CDR3. Expanded clones get a size class; other rows say once, few or many, or leave the size out.

clone_size v_call cdr3_aa
- TRBV5-1 CASREYTGTIYEQYF
- TRBV15 CATSRGGENTEAFF
- TRBV4-1 CASSLEVGPSYEQYF
few TRBV6-5 CASSASAGSAFF
- TRBV4-2 CASSQDNGVSYEQYF
- TRBV29-1 CSAAGTSGRQETQYF
- TRBV30 CAWKFRNYGYTF
- TRBV19 CASSPGTGGQRGYTF
- TRBV21-1 CASSKSRPGGSDSNQPQHF
- TRBV18 CASSPRGLTEAFF
- TRBV6-5 CASISGHEQFF
- TRBV2 CASSFSSYEQYF
- TRBV5-1 CASSPGTTGRGWKLFF
- TRBV28 CASSLTWQEGSGELFF
- TRBV19 CASSIGWDFPYEQYF
- TRBV9 CASSASMNTEAFF
- TRBV11-3 CASSPQGVQTQYF
- TRBV4-3 CASSQDGEGPLQGTQYF
- TRBV5-4 CASVAGDSYEQYF
- TRBV4-3 CASSQDPGAGVFNYGYTF
- TRBV4-1 CASSHLRLRGNYNEQFF
- TRBV7-6 CASSLEGAGEQYF
few TRBV19 CASSIADSDFYEQYF
- TRBV28 CASRADRGNYEQYF
- TRBV29-1 CSVALAGGLTDTQYF
- TRBV7-9 CASSGYGQNYEQYF
once TRBV7-9 CASSLGPPGGPQHF
- TRBV28 CASSGGLAGVYEQYF
- TRBV19 CASSSPRADSGNTIYF
few TRBV6-6 CASSYVSGRGTEAFF
once TRBV6-6 CASSGTNYNEQFF
- TRBV13 CASSFWGTSGSYEQYF
- TRBV23-1 CASSQSFGLQETQYF
once TRBV28 CASSLYRGENEKLFF
- TRBV6-5 CASSYGQGATEAFF
- TRBV5-6 CASSLAPGQPQHF
- TRBV14 CASSQGLGDRGFLETQYF
- TRBV18 CASSPDIGSHGYTF
- TRBV5-4 CASSTVAGGNEQYF
- TRBV28 CASSFRDTSYEQYF
- TRBV4-3 CASSQDRGTNEKLFF
- TRBV5-1 CASSFNRDTLQETQYF
once TRBV7-8 CASSPTGGLNTGELFF
- TRBV4-2 CASSQTSGGTTDTQYF
- TRBV6-6 CASIPAGGYETQYF
once TRBV18 CASSPGETETQYF
- TRBV19 CASSIATSGILNTGELFF
once TRBV13 CASSPLRTGGSEQYF
once TRBV30 CAWSLPSGGNSYEQYF
few TRBV27 CASSHVLGQGRFEQFF
- TRBV4-2 CASSLAETMAGGNEQYF
- TRBV28 CASSFNGYTF